This entry concerns a single T cell receptor (beta chain). What it binds is not known. The investigators amplified TCR beta CDR3 regions from RNA transcripts. The HTBI set primed first-round TCR CDR3 RT-PCR. TCRdb redid the calling of the multiplex PCR reads with MiXCR, one entry per CDR3 protein. The data show approximately 640,000 distinct CDR3 sequences, about 17% seen once. The data derive from a study of T cells in Graves' hyperthyroidism and ophthalmopathy. Study-wide results and caveats: Median prediction lead before ophthalmopathy onset was 5.5 to 7 months with the model. A model using 13 V-J features told ophthalmopathy apart from stable hyperthyroidism.

The germline V gene has CDR1 SGHDN and CDR2 FVKESK. The CDR3 contains 16 residues. The J segment lost 3 bases and the V segment lost 2 bases, leaving 4 bases of the junction unmatched. Source material: blood. The origin of this receptor is a young woman with Graves' hyperthyroidism. The J gene is TRBJ2-1, the V gene TRBV14; 10 bases match TRBD2. CDR3 sequence reads: CASSQPSGRIYNEQFF. CDR3 bases: TGTGCCAGCAGCCAACCTAGCGGGAGAATCTACAATGAGCAGTTCTTC.